Below, 13 T cell receptor beta chains from the same sample are listed, as sequenced in a study of blood T cell repertoires in COVID-19. This table comes from immunoSEQ multiplex PCR, and its TCRdb copy is limited to in-frame clones, with some not included. Of a few hundred thousand clones listed, around 87% are singletons. Sequencing was done on a sample of peripheral blood. The source is a human donor in a cohort sampled during active COVID-19.

This clone appeared a few times. The chain recombines TRBV19 with TRBJ2-1; a weak D match, TRBD2 (6 bases). This CDR3 is 16 amino acids long. V was cut by 0 bases and J by 6 bases, with 15 bases left in between. Germline V CDR1 and CDR2: LNHDA, SQIVND (reference sequence). This CDR3 is CASSIDGGSSPNEQFF. The CDR3 DNA reads TGTGCCAGTAGTATAGATGGGGGGTCGTCTCCCAATGAGCAGTTCTTC. Full variable domain (rest looked up from reference TRBV19 and TRBJ2-1): DGGITQSPKYLFRKEGQNVTLSCEQNLNHDAMYWYRQDPGQGLRLIYYSQIVNDFQKGDIAEGYSVSREKKESFPLTVTSAQKNPTAFYLCASSIDGGSSPNEQFFGPGTRLTVL.

The chain has TRBV18 and TRBJ2-7; 9 positions agree with TRBD1. Losses at the gene ends were 0 bases for V and 8 bases for J; bases not matched to a gene: 11. Germline-derived CDR1 and CDR2 are KGHSH and LQKENI. The CDR3 sequence is 16 residues long. CDR3 sequence reads: CASSPPEEGQGGKQYF. CDR3 sequence (DNA): TGTGCCAGCTCACCACCGGAAGAGGGACAGGGTGGTAAGCAGTACTTC. Together with reference TRBV18 and TRBJ2-7, the CDR3 gives the full variable domain: NAGVMQNPRHLVRRRGQEARLRCSPMKGHSHVYWYRQLPEEGLKFMVYLQKENIIDESGMPKERFSAEFPKEGPSILRIQQVVRGDSAAYFCASSPPEEGQGGKQYFGPGTRLTVT.

Turning to this clone: A read error may account for a junction end that differs from germline. V and J are TRBV10-3 and TRBJ2-7; no firm D call. CDR3 length: 14 residues. The germline CDR1 and CDR2 sequences are ENHRY and SYGVKD. CDR3 protein: CAITETVAGYEQYF. In DNA form, the CDR3 reads TGTGCCATCACTGAGACCGTCGCCGGTTACGAGCAGTACTTC.

The chain combines TRBV2 with TRBJ2-7; D may be TRBD2 (6 bases). The V and J ends lost 7 bases and 5 bases respectively, with 18 bases between them. CDR1 SNHLY and CDR2 FYNNEI come from the germline V gene. The CDR3 consists of 14 residues. CDR3 amino acids: CASTQGGNLDEQYF. CDR3 DNA sequence: TGTGCCAGCACTCAGGGAGGCAATTTGGACGAGCAGTACTTC.

The V and J genes are TRBV28 and TRBJ2-7; 11 bases line up with TRBD1. Trimming removed 6 bases from V and 3 bases from J; junction bases left unmatched: 10. Germline CDR1 MDHEN, CDR2 SYDVKM. The CDR3 has 16 residues. The CDR3 DNA reads TGTGCCAGCAGCCCACCGTCCGGGACAGGGGGCTACGAGCAGTACTTC. Its translation is CASSPPSGTGGYEQYF.

The chain recombines TRBV10-2 with TRBJ2-7, with D possibly being TRBD1 (5 bases). V lost 3 bases to trimming and J lost 2 bases, with 8 bases between them. Per germline, CDR1 WSHSY and CDR2 SAAADI. This CDR3 is 13 amino acids long. Written as DNA, the CDR3 is TGCGCCAGCAGTGATCCAGGGCCCTACGAGCAGTACTTC. Amino acid sequence: CASSDPGPYEQYF.

This rearrangement joins TRBV5-4 to TRBJ2-5; D might be TRBD2 (6 bases). The length of the CDR3 is 13 residues. Germline CDR1 and CDR2: SGHNT and YYREEE (reference sequence). Trimming took off 2 bases at V and 5 bases at J, with 10 bases between the two ends. The CDR3 DNA sequence: TGTGCCAGCAGCTTCGGAGGGAGGGAGACCCAGTACTTC. This translates into CASSFGGRETQYF. Together with reference TRBV5-4 and TRBJ2-5, the CDR3 gives the full variable domain: ETGVTQSPTHLIKTRGQQVTLRCSSQSGHNTVSWYQQALGQGPQFIFQYYREEENGRGNFPPRFSGLQFPNYSSELNVNALELDDSALYLCASSFGGRETQYFGPGTRLLVL.

The chain links TRBV6-2 or TRBV6-3 to TRBJ1-5; tentatively, D is TRBD1 (6 bases). This CDR3 is built from 13 residues. Germline CDR1 and CDR2: MNHEY and SVGEGT. V lost 6 bases, J lost 4 bases, and 10 bases lay in between. CDR3 coding DNA: TGTGCCAGCAGCGCTGACAGGAATCAGCCCCAGCATTTT. Its translation: CASSADRNQPQHF.

The V and J genes are TRBV11-3 and TRBJ2-5; D is possibly TRBD2 (6 bases). Germline CDR1 and CDR2: SGHNT and YENEEA. The ends were cut back, 5 bases at V and 5 bases at J, with 21 bases in the middle. The CDR3 runs to 16 residues. DNA for the CDR3: TGTGCCAGCAGCCCGGACCGGGACTCCCGTCTGGAGACCCAGTACTTC. Translating gives CASSPDRDSRLETQYF.

The chain carries TRBV3-1 (or the pseudogene TRBV3-2) and TRBJ2-1; 12 bases map to TRBD2. CDR1 and CDR2 from the germline V gene are LGHDT and YNNKEL (reference sequence). This CDR3 is built from 20 residues. V lost 4 bases to trimming and J lost 1 base; unmatched junction nucleotides: 14. The CDR3 bases are TGTGCCAGCAGCCCGATCCTGACTAGCGGGAGTTTGGGGTCCTACAATGAGCAGTTCTTC. It translates to CASSPILTSGSLGSYNEQFF.

The chain links TRBV20-1 to TRBJ2-1; D remains unclear. From germline, CDR1 is DFQATT and CDR2 SNEGSKA (reference sequence). Trimming pared 5 bases from V and 9 bases from J, leaving 8 bases between. The CDR3 has 10 amino acids. CDR3 sequence (DNA): TGCAGTGCTCTCAGTGGTGAGCAGTTCTTC. Its translation: CSALSGEQFF.

The chain employs TRBV5-1 and TRBJ2-1; TRBD2 matches at 8 bases. The ends lost 4 bases at V and 4 bases at J; junction bases unmatched: 7. Germline CDR1 and CDR2: SGHRS and YFSETQ. The CDR3 totals 15 residues. CDR3 sequence reads: CASSVYSGAYNEQFF. CDR3 bases: TGCGCCAGCAGCGTTTATAGCGGGGCGTACAATGAGCAGTTCTTC. Looking up the rest from reference TRBV5-1 and TRBJ2-1 gives the full variable domain: KAGVTQTPRYLIKTRGQQVTLSCSPISGHRSVSWYQQTPGQGLQFLFEYFSETQRNKGNFPGRFSGRQFSNSRSEMNVSTLELGDSALYLCASSVYSGAYNEQFFGPGTRLTVL.

The DNA of the CDR3 is TGCAGCACTTGGGGCGCAGTCATGAACACTGAAGCTTTCTTT. It specifies CSTWGAVMNTEAFF. The chain joins TRBV29-1 to TRBJ1-1; tentative D call: TRBD1 (5 bases). Per germline, CDR1 SQVTM and CDR2 ANQGSEA. Trimming stripped 8 bases from V and 0 bases from J, with 16 bases between. This CDR3 is built from 14 residues.